This paragraph covers one T cell receptor beta chain sequence. V gave up 1 base and J gave up 6 bases, with 12 bases separating them. This CDR3 has 14 amino acids. The germline V gene encodes CDR1 SGHVS and CDR2 FNYEAQ. The data belong to a study of tumor-infiltrating lymphocytes in localized non-small cell lung cancer. In the study overall: Some samples were collected after neoadjuvant chemotherapy; smokers, never-smokers and several histologies were included.

Sequenced by immunoSEQ multiplex PCR; TCRdb stores in-frame clones only, minus some. The profile covers 7,000 to 9,500 clones, with around 77% appearing a single time and 10% to 15% taken by the ten largest. The sample was uninvolved lung tissue not adjacent to the tumor. The clonotype comes from a human donor with non-small cell lung cancer. The chain employs TRBV7-6 and TRBJ1-2; D perhaps matches TRBD1 (5 bases). CDR3 sequence reads: CASSLGGWINGYTF. CDR3 DNA sequence: TGTGCCAGCAGCTTAGGGGGGTGGATTAATGGCTACACCTTC.